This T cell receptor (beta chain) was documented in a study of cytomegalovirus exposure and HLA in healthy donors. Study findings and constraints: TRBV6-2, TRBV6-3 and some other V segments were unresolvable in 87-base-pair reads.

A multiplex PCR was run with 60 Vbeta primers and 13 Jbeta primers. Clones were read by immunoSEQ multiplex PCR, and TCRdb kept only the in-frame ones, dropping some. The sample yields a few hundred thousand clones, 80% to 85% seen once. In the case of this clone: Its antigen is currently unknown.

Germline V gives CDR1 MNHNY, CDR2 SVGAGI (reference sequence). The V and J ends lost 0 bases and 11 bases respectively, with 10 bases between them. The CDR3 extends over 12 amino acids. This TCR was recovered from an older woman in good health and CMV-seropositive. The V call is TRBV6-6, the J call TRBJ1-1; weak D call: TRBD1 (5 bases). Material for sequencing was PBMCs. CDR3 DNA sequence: TGTGCCAGCAGTTACTCGGCAGGGAACGCTTTCTTT. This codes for CASSYSAGNAFF.